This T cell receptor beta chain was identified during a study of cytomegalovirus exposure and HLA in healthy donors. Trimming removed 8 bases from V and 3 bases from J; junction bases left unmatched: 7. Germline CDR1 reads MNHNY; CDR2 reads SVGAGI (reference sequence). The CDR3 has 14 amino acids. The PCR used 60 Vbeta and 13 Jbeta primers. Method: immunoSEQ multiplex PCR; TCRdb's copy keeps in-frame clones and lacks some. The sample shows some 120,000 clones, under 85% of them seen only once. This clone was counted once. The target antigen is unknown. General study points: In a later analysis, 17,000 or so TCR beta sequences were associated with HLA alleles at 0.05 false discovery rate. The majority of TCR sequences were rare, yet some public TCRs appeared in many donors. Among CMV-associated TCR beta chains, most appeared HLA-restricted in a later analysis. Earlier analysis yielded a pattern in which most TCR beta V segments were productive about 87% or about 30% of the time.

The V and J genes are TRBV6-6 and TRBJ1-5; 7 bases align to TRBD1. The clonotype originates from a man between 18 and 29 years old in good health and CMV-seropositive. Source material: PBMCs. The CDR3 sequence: CASGTGASNQPQHF. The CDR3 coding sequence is TGTGCCAGCGGAACAGGGGCTTCCAATCAGCCCCAGCATTTT.